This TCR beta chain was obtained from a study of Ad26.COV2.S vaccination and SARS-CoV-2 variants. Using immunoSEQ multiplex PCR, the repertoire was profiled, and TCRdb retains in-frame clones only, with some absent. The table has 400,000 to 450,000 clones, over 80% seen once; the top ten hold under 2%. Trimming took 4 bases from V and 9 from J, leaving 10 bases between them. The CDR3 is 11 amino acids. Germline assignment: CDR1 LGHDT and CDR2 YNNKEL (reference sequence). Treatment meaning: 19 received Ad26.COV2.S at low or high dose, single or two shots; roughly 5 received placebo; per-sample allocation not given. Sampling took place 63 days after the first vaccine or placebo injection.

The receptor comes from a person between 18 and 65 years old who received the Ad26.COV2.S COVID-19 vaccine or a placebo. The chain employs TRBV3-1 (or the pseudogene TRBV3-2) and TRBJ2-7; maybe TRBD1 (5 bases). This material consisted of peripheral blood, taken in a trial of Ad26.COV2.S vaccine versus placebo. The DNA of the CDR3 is TGTGCCAGCAGCCGGACAAACTGGCAGTACTTC. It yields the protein CASSRTNWQYF.